These 16 T cell receptor beta chains came from one sample sequenced in a study of cytomegalovirus exposure and HLA in healthy donors. Assay used: immunoSEQ multiplex PCR; TCRdb lists only in-frame clones, some missing. Of hundreds of thousands of clones in the sample, more than 80% were seen once. The sample was PBMCs. The receptors derive from a woman between 18 and 29 years old in good health and CMV-seronegative.

The V gene is TRBV15, the J gene TRBJ2-1, with 9 bases that match TRBD2. Germline lookup yields CDR1 LNHNV and CDR2 YYDKDF (reference sequence). The CDR3 sequence is 21 residues long. J lost 1 base, V lost 4 bases, and 20 bases had no gene match. In DNA form, the CDR3 reads TGTGCCACCAGCACGCCTCGACGGGTAGCGGGAGCGCCAAGATCCTACAATGAGCAGTTCTTC. It specifies CATSTPRRVAGAPRSYNEQFF.

V gene TRBV30 combines with J gene TRBJ1-6; D unclear. CDR1 and CDR2 (germline): GTSNPN, SVGIG (reference sequence). Between the trimmed V and J ends, which lost 4 bases and 7 bases, there was a span of 14 bases. This CDR3 is built from 14 residues. CDR3 DNA: TGTGCCTGGACCTTAGGTGTGAGGAATTCACCCCTCCACTTT. It specifies CAWTLGVRNSPLHF.

This clone was seen only a few times. The chain carries TRBV7-3 and TRBJ2-7; possibly TRBD1 for D (6 bases). Germline values: CDR1 SGHTA, CDR2 FQGTGA. Trimming took off 5 bases at V and 4 bases at J, with 12 bases between the two ends. CDR3 length: 13 amino acids. In DNA form, the CDR3 reads TGTGCCAGCAGCCCCTCGGACAGTTACGAGCAGTACTTC. Encoded protein: CASSPSDSYEQYF.

V gene TRBV7-3 combines with J gene TRBJ2-7, with a tentative D call TRBD1 (6 bases). The V end lost 1 base, the J end lost 0 bases, and 10 bases lay between the germline ends. There are 15 residues in the CDR3. Germline assignment: CDR1 SGHTA and CDR2 FQGTGA. The CDR3 here is CASSLRGHPSYEQYF. The CDR3 DNA is TGTGCCAGCAGCTTAAGGGGACACCCCTCCTACGAGCAGTACTTC.

V usage is TRBV7-9 and J usage is TRBJ2-4; no clear D. The CDR3 is made up of 15 amino acids. CDR1 is SEHNR and CDR2 is FQNEAQ in the germline V gene (reference sequence). The V end was cut by 3 bases, the J end by 1 base, with 10 bases between. The CDR3 region is CASSLATVAKNIQYF. The CDR3 DNA reads TGTGCCAGCAGCTTGGCCACCGTTGCCAAAAACATTCAGTACTTC.

As for this clone: Compared with germline, one end of the junction differs, possibly owing to a read error. The CDR3, as DNA: TGCCCGGGACAGGGGGCAGAGAATGAGCAGTTCTTC. This codes for CPGQGAENEQFF. This chain links TRBV18 with TRBJ2-1; TRBD1 aligns across 12 bases. The length of the CDR3 is 12 residues. In germline, CDR1 is KGHSH, CDR2 LQKENI. The full variable domain, with the rest looked up from reference TRBV18 and TRBJ2-1, is NAGVMQNPRHLVRRRGQEARLRCSPMKGHSHVYWYRQLPEEGLKFMVYLQKENIIDESGMPKERFSAEFPKEGPSILRIQQVVRGDSAAYFCPGQGAENEQFFGPGTRLTVL.

The chain is built from TRBV4-1 and TRBJ1-1; tentative D call: TRBD1 (6 bases). Germline CDR1 is MGHRA and CDR2 is YSYEKL. V lost 4 bases to trimming and J lost 4 bases, with 19 bases between them. The CDR3 length is 16 residues. The CDR3 reads CASSPHAGAGGTEAFF. CDR3 bases: TGCGCCAGCAGCCCCCACGCGGGGGCCGGGGGCACTGAAGCTTTCTTT.

There are a few counts of this clone. This chain links TRBV18 with TRBJ2-7; 7 positions agree with TRBD1. This CDR3 contains 14 residues. The V gene's germline CDR1 is KGHSH and CDR2 LQKENI. Trimming took 5 bases from V and 6 from J; bases not matched to a gene: 10. DNA for the CDR3: TGTGCCAGCTCAAGCACGACAGGGACGGGCGAGCAGTACTTC. Its protein product is CASSSTTGTGEQYF.

This clone turned up a few times. The gene calls are TRBV7-7 and TRBJ2-5; 7 bases match TRBD2. Germline assignment: CDR1 SSHAT and CDR2 FNYEAQ (reference sequence). Trimming took 4 bases from V and 3 from J; bases not matched to a gene: 8. CDR3 length: 15 residues. DNA for the CDR3: TGTGCCAGCAGCTCCCTAGCGGATCAGAAAGAGACCCAGTACTTC. Translating it yields CASSSLADQKETQYF.

The chain carries TRBV27 and TRBJ1-2, with a possible D match to TRBD1 (5 bases). Trimming removed 3 bases at V and 2 bases at J, with 13 bases between. This CDR3 spans 15 amino acids. Germline CDR1 and CDR2: MNHEY and SMNVEV (reference sequence). The CDR3 DNA reads as TGTGCCAGCAGTTTCCGGGGGATAGCCAACTATGGCTACACCTTC. Translation gives CASSFRGIANYGYTF.

This clone was observed a single time. The rearrangement joins TRBV6-5 to TRBJ1-5; 7 bases map to TRBD1. V gave up 0 bases and J gave up 9 bases; unmatched junction bases: 11. CDR1 is MNHEY and CDR2 is SVGAGI in the germline V gene. The CDR3 extends over 16 amino acids. The CDR3 sequence: CASSYSDRSMFLPQHF. In nucleotides, the CDR3 is TGTGCCAGCAGTTACTCGGACAGGTCCATGTTTTTGCCCCAGCATTTT.

This chain uses TRBV10-2 with TRBJ2-1; no definite D call. Trimming removed 0 bases at V and 7 bases at J, with 7 bases between. This CDR3 spans 13 amino acids. CDR1 is WSHSY, CDR2 SAAADI, per germline. CDR3 region: CASSESRQNEQFF. The CDR3 nucleotides read TGCGCCAGCAGTGAGTCGCGGCAAAATGAGCAGTTCTTC.

J is TRBJ2-3 and V is TRBV6-1; TRBD1 matches 8 bases. CDR1 and CDR2 (germline): MNHNS, SASEGT. The V and J ends lost 4 bases and 2 bases, in that order; junction bases with no gene match: 5. The CDR3 sequence is 15 residues long. This chain's CDR3 is CASSGQGRFTDTQYF. CDR3 DNA sequence: TGTGCCAGCAGTGGACAGGGGAGGTTCACAGATACGCAGTATTTT.

A note on this clone: The same CDR3 also results from other DNA sequences found in this sample. This chain connects TRBV2 to TRBJ2-7, with 9 bases aligning to TRBD1. V shed 4 bases, J shed 3 bases, and the junction held 1 base outside the gene matches. There are 13 residues in the CDR3. From germline, CDR1 is SNHLY and CDR2 FYNNEI. The chain's CDR3 is CASSVGQGYEQYF. The CDR3 bases are TGTGCCAGCAGTGTGGGACAGGGCTACGAGCAGTACTTC.

This clone was observed a few times. The V and J genes are TRBV7-9 and TRBJ2-5; D may be TRBD2 (7 bases). V dropped 5 bases and J dropped 5 bases, with 18 bases sitting between them. This CDR3 region has 15 residues. Germline V gene data show CDR1 as SEHNR and CDR2 as FQNEAQ (reference sequence). CDR3 sequence (DNA): TGTGCCAGCAGCGTGGGAGGGACAAAACGGGAGACCCAGTACTTC. Translation gives CASSVGGTKRETQYF.

The rearrangement uses TRBV7-3 and TRBJ2-1, with a possible D match to TRBD2 (6 bases). CDR1 is SGHTA and CDR2 is FQGTGA in the germline V gene. The CDR3 has 15 residues. Deletions cut 1 base from V and 4 bases from J, with 11 bases between. DNA of the CDR3: TGTGCCAGCAGCTTAATGGGACTTCAATACAATGAGCAGTTCTTC. It encodes CASSLMGLQYNEQFF.